This TCR beta chain was sequenced in a study of response to subunit inactivated influenza vaccine. V lost 2 bases to trimming and J lost 6 bases; unmatched junction nucleotides: 6. CDR1 is SGHRS and CDR2 is YFSETQ in the germline V gene. The length of the CDR3 is 15 residues. Worth noting for this clonotype: As yet, its antigen is unknown.

Whole-study findings and limits: The authors put forward the suggestion that each seasonal influenza vaccination may bring in only a limited number of new T cells.

TCRdb re-analysed the RT-PCR reads in MiXCR, keeping a single row per CDR3 protein. This sample has 750,000 to 850,000 distinct CDR3 sequences; approximately 17% occur once, and the top ten carry around 9.9%. The chain recombines TRBV5-1 with TRBJ2-2, with 8 bases that match TRBD1. The receptor's source is a man aged 45 to 65 who received an inactivated influenza vaccine. The sample here was PBMCs from blood, taken more than 4 days after vaccination. The CDR3 DNA follows: TGCGCCAGCAGCTTCAGGCAGGGGGCCGCCGGGGAGCTGTTTTTT. Protein sequence: CASSFRQGAAGELFF.